The entry that follows covers one T cell receptor beta chain sequence. The data belong to a study of T cell changes during pregnancy in multiple sclerosis. Germline-derived CDR1 and CDR2 are SGDLS and YYNGEE. With 4 bases clipped from V and 2 bases from J, the junction kept 2 bases outside the gene matches. The CDR3 loop spans 13 amino acids. The method was immunoSEQ multiplex PCR; TCRdb's version includes in-frame clones alone and lacks a portion of them. The sample gives about 38,000 clones, roughly 93% of which show up once; about 8.5% is in the top ten. The chain carries TRBV9 and TRBJ2-5, with 7 bases fitting TRBD1. Sequences were derived from CD8+ T cells from peripheral blood mononuclear cells, sampled in the third trimester of pregnancy. This TCR was sampled from a female donor with multiple sclerosis, enrolled in a pregnancy study. CDR3: CASSSGQQETQYF. In nucleotides, the CDR3 is TGTGCCAGCAGCTCGGGACAGCAAGAGACCCAGTACTTC.